The present entry profiles one T cell receptor (beta chain) with its context. Its antigen remains unidentified. This may be a read error, as it is one base from a much larger clone. The sample is drawn from a study of glioma-infiltrating T cells. Study as a whole: Low-grade gliomas were grade II; glioblastomas were grade IV at initial diagnosis.

The CDR3 is 11 amino acids. Germline assignment: CDR1 MNHNS and CDR2 SASEGT. TCR alpha and beta CDR3 regions were amplified from RNA using iRepertoire nested multiplex PCR. Tissue mRNA or PBMC total RNA, roughly 100-400 ng, went into one-step reverse transcription and amplification. TCRdb ran MiXCR on the multiplex PCR reads and lists one entry per CDR3 protein. The repertoire holds a few hundred thousand distinct CDR3 sequences, with 35% to 45% as singletons. Whole-study findings and limits: Patients with low tissue-blood divergence carried a signature set of shared blood CDR3 motifs. Tissue-blood divergence was below expectation in non-neoplastic patients, above in gliomas.

V gene TRBV6-1 combines with J gene TRBJ1-2; D gene unclear. The clonotype was recovered from a human donor with low-grade glioma or glioblastoma, undergoing nonglioma brain surgery, or in good health (not recorded which). Sequencing was carried out using glioma tissue, nonneoplastic brain tissue, or PBMCs (not recorded which). CDR3 region: CASRLGYGCTF. CDR3 nucleotides: TGTGCCAGCAGACTAGGCTATGGCTGCACCTTC.